Below, one T cell receptor beta chain is given with its context. Antigen specificity is unknown. This table comes from immunoSEQ multiplex PCR, and its TCRdb copy is limited to in-frame clones, with some not included. Among some 170,000 clones listed, around nine tenths were seen once. This record comes from a study of T cell responses to AZD1222 COVID-19 vaccine. Study details: Some second doses came at about 4 weeks and others at about 12 weeks; these were pooled. Regarding the study as a whole: Spike-spanning, vaccine-associated CD4 TCRs were dominant at 160-218 and 743-854. Spike-specific TCR breadth and depth grew following two AZD1222 doses. Reports indicate that nearly half of spike-specific TCRs are directed at unmutated variant regions.

V gave up 2 bases and J gave up 8 bases, with 6 bases separating them. The CDR3 runs 12 residues. Germline values: CDR1 SNHLY, CDR2 FYNNEI. The chain carries TRBV2 and TRBJ1-4; no clear D. The sequenced sample was peripheral blood, obtained on day 0 of AZD1222 vaccination. The TCR originated in an adult in good health. This CDR3 reads CASSETREKLFF. CDR3 sequence (DNA): TGTGCCAGCAGTGAAACCAGGGAAAAACTGTTTTTT.